One sample yielded the 11 T cell receptor beta chains listed below, sequenced in a study of T cell changes during pregnancy in multiple sclerosis. Using immunoSEQ multiplex PCR, the repertoire was profiled, and TCRdb retains in-frame clones only, with some absent. The table records 80,000 to 100,000 clones, around 92% of them present only once. Here the sequenced sample was peripheral blood, taken in the first trimester of pregnancy. The receptors originated from a female donor with multiple sclerosis, enrolled in a pregnancy study.

The chain couples TRBV19 to TRBJ2-2; D not resolved. The ends were cut back, 0 bases at V and 4 bases at J, with 9 bases in the middle. This CDR3 has 15 amino acids. Germline assignment: CDR1 LNHDA and CDR2 SQIVND (reference sequence). The CDR3 spells CASSIERRSTGELFF. In nucleotides, the CDR3 is TGTGCCAGTAGTATAGAGAGAAGGAGCACCGGGGAGCTGTTTTTT.

This clone was seen only a few times. The chain has TRBV28 and TRBJ2-7, with D maybe TRBD2 (6 bases). Germline CDR1 reads MDHEN; CDR2 reads SYDVKM. V gave up 6 bases and J gave up 3 bases, with 15 bases separating them. This CDR3 region has 14 residues. The chain's CDR3 is CASRLSGELYEQYF. The CDR3 DNA reads as TGTGCCAGCAGGCTGTCGGGGGAACTCTACGAGCAGTACTTC.

Turning to this clone: The sample has other DNA sequences that encode this CDR3 too. The rearrangement joins TRBV28 to TRBJ1-1; D unresolved. Germline CDR1 and CDR2: MDHEN and SYDVKM. This CDR3 comprises 14 residues. V was clipped by 3 bases and J by 0 bases, with 8 bases between them. The CDR3 DNA reads TGTGCCAGCAGTTTTGGGCAGGTGAACACTGAAGCTTTCTTT. Its protein is CASSFGQVNTEAFF.

The gene calls are TRBV4-2 and TRBJ1-3; 8 positions match TRBD1. V lost 1 base and J lost 4; bases outside the gene matches: 3. Germline assignment: CDR1 LGHNA and CDR2 YNFKEQ. This CDR3 contains 15 residues. CDR3 in DNA: TGTGCCAGCAGCCAAGCAGGGGACAGGGGAAACACCATATATTTT. It yields the protein CASSQAGDRGNTIYF.

V usage is TRBV30 and J usage is TRBJ1-2; 9 bases match TRBD1. The CDR3 totals 16 residues. The V segment lost 5 bases and the J segment 5 bases; nucleotides outside the gene matches: 15. Germline V gene lookup returns CDR1 GTSNPN and CDR2 SVGIG (reference sequence). The CDR3 sequence is CAWGRDRARVGYGYTF. CDR3 bases: TGTGCCTGGGGGCGGGACAGGGCCAGGGTGGGGTATGGCTACACCTTC.

The genes are TRBV7-9 and TRBJ1-1; weak D call: TRBD1 (6 bases). V was trimmed by 4 bases and J by 5 bases, leaving 14 bases between them. There are 14 residues in the CDR3. Germline lookup yields CDR1 SEHNR and CDR2 FQNEAQ (reference sequence). The DNA of the CDR3 is TGTGCCAGCAGCTCCTTACAGGGAGGGACTGAAGCTTTCTTT. As protein: CASSSLQGGTEAFF. The full variable domain, rest sourced from reference TRBV7-9 and TRBJ1-1, is DTGVSQNPRHKITKRGQNVTFRCDPISEHNRLYWYRQTLGQGPEFLTYFQNEAQLEKSRLLSDRFSAERPKGSFSTLEIQRTEQGDSAMYLCASSSLQGGTEAFFGQGTRLTVV.

V gene TRBV11-2 combines with J gene TRBJ2-5; D not certain. V lost 2 bases to trimming and J lost 4 bases, with 5 bases between them. Germline CDR1 SGHAT, CDR2 FQNNGV. The CDR3 runs to 12 residues. This CDR3 reads CASSLYGETQYF. The CDR3 coding sequence is TGTGCCAGCAGCTTATACGGAGAGACCCAGTACTTC.

The sample holds one count of this clone. The chain employs TRBV6-4 and TRBJ2-4; maybe TRBD1 (5 bases). Trimming shortened V by 11 bases and J by 7 bases, and 24 bases separated the two germline ends. The CDR3 loop spans 15 amino acids. The germline V gene has CDR1 MRHNA and CDR2 SNTAGT. This CDR3 reads CASYQGWPTRNIQYF. CDR3 DNA sequence: TGTGCCTCCTACCAGGGATGGCCCACAAGGAACATTCAGTACTTC.

The J gene is TRBJ1-1, the V gene TRBV7-2; D perhaps matches TRBD1 (6 bases). CDR3 length: 16 residues. V was clipped by 6 bases and J by 4 bases, with 21 bases between them. Germline V gene sequence: CDR1 SGHTA, CDR2 FQGNSA. The CDR3 coding sequence is TGTGCCAGCAGTCCAGGGTGGGGGCTAATGGGCACTGAAGCTTTCTTT. It is translated as CASSPGWGLMGTEAFF.

The chain links TRBV19 to TRBJ1-3, with D possibly being TRBD1 (6 bases). The CDR3 is 15 amino acids. Trimming left V 6 bases short and J 0 bases short, with 12 bases between. Per the germline V gene, CDR1 is LNHDA and CDR2 is SQIVND (reference sequence). The CDR3, as DNA: TGTGCCAGTAGCCGGGGACACTTCTCTGGAAACACCATATATTTT. This encodes CASSRGHFSGNTIYF.

For this clone: The junction departs from germline at one end; a sequencing error may be responsible. This sequence joins TRBV7-6 and TRBJ2-2; the match to TRBD2 covers 12 bases. Germline values: CDR1 SGHVS, CDR2 FNYEAQ. The CDR3 loop spans 17 amino acids. The CDR3, as DNA: TGTGCCAGCAGGACGGGACTAGCGGGTACGAATACCGGGGAGCTGTTTTTT. The encoded protein is CASRTGLAGTNTGELFF. The full variable domain, completed using reference TRBV7-6 and TRBJ2-2, is GAGVSQSPRYKVTKRGQDVALRCDPISGHVSLYWYRQALGQGPEFLTYFNYEAQQDKSGLPNDRFSAERPEGSISTLTIQRTEQRDSAMYRCASRTGLAGTNTGELFFGEGSRLTVL.